The sequence of this T cell receptor beta chain was determined in a study of cytomegalovirus exposure and HLA in healthy donors. PCR amplification relied on 60 Vbeta primers (plus 13 Jbeta primers). The repertoire was sequenced with immunoSEQ multiplex PCR; TCRdb's copy has only in-frame clones and lacks some. This sample has around 170,000 clones, with approximately 84% found just once. The V end lost 5 bases, the J end lost 0 bases, and 11 bases lay between the germline ends. The CDR3 loop spans 14 amino acids. The germline gives CDR1 MNHEY, CDR2 SMNVEV (reference sequence). This clone was seen a few times.

The receptor's source is a woman aged 35 to 49 in good health and CMV-seropositive. The chain has TRBV27 and TRBJ2-7; perhaps TRBD1 as D (5 bases). The sequenced material came from PBMCs. In DNA, the CDR3 is TGTGCCAGCAGTAGGGCAGGGATCTCCTACGAGCAGTACTTC. Translated, it gives CASSRAGISYEQYF.